These 9 T cell receptor beta chains originate from one sample sequenced in a study of spatial heterogeneity in lung cancer. Study conclusions and caveats: Tumoral mutation counts were tracked by counts of expanded intratumoral alpha and beta TCRs.

TCRdb re-derived calls from the 5' RACE reads in MiXCR, one entry per CDR3 protein. The repertoire consists of 17,000 or so distinct CDR3 sequences, with roughly 6% occurring once and the leading ten covering around 6.5%. The time point: sample taken at primary tumor resection. The antigens these receptors bind are not known. The source was lung tumor tissue, collected at surgery. These TCRs come from a male donor with early-stage non-small cell lung cancer.

This clonotype is medium-sized in the sample. Since it is a stray read in a library aimed at alpha chains, this beta chain has a size that is not meaningful. The rearrangement links TRBV28 to TRBJ2-3; 8 bases fit TRBD1. Trimming removed 2 bases from V and 1 base from J; junction bases left unmatched: 2. Germline values: CDR1 MDHEN, CDR2 SYDVKM. CDR3 length equals 15 residues. DNA of the CDR3: TGTGCCAGCAGTTTAGAACAGGGGGGCACAGATACGCAGTATTTT. Translation gives CASSLEQGGTDTQYF.

This clonotype came up many times. This beta chain came through as a stray read in a library set up for alpha chains, and its size says little. The chain employs TRBV24-1 and TRBJ2-3; 10 nucleotides align to TRBD2. CDR1 is KGHDR, CDR2 SFDVKD, per germline. Germline trimming cut 4 bases from V and 0 bases from J; bases unmatched to any gene: 3. The CDR3 loop spans 16 amino acids. CDR3 loop: CATSDWTSGSTDTQYF. CDR3 in DNA: TGTGCCACCAGTGACTGGACTAGCGGTAGCACAGATACGCAGTATTTT.

There are many counts of this clonotype. This beta chain lies outside the target of a library built for alpha chains; its clone size means little. The chain is built from TRBV10-3 and TRBJ2-1; 10 bases line up with TRBD1. Germline V gene data show CDR1 as ENHRY and CDR2 as SYGVKD. With V trimmed by 4 bases and J by 6 bases, 3 bases remained unmatched. There are 14 residues in the CDR3. This chain's CDR3 is CAISGTGGRNEQFF. In DNA, the CDR3 is TGTGCCATCAGTGGGACAGGGGGTCGCAATGAGCAGTTCTTC.

This clonotype was picked up many times. Since the library was made to target alpha chains, this beta chain is a stray read and its abundance is not meaningful. V gene TRBV7-3 combines with J gene TRBJ1-2; D call uncertain. CDR1 is SGHTA and CDR2 is FQGTGA in the germline V gene. V lost 5 bases and J 4 bases, leaving 17 bases between the germline ends. This CDR3 contains 15 residues. The CDR3 coding sequence is TGTGCCAGCAGCCGTGACGGAACCACCCGCTATGGCTACACCTTC. It yields the protein CASSRDGTTRYGYTF.

In regard to this clonotype: A much bigger clone sits one base away, suggesting this may be a read error. Because this beta chain is a stray read in a library intended to capture alpha chains, its abundance should not be given much weight. The genes are TRBV7-8 and TRBJ2-2; 10 bases are a match to TRBD2. V was clipped by 7 bases and J by 3 bases; unmatched bases: 8. The CDR3 sequence is 16 residues long. Germline CDR1 reads SGHVS; CDR2 reads FQNEAQ. DNA of the CDR3: TGTGCCAGCACCATATGGGGACTAGCGTACACCGGGGAGCTGTTTTTT. Protein product: CASTIWGLAYTGELFF.

Comment on this clonotype: In a library made to pick up alpha chains, this beta chain is a stray read with a size that means little. The chain is built from TRBV20-1 and TRBJ2-7, with 12 bases identical to TRBD2. Germline lookup yields CDR1 DFQATT and CDR2 SNEGSKA (reference sequence). CDR3 length: 17 residues. J gave up 2 bases and V 6 bases, and 14 bases lay outside the gene matches. The CDR3 region is CSAPRRGTSGLAYEQYF. The CDR3 nucleotides are TGCAGTGCCCCACGCAGGGGGACTAGCGGGTTAGCCTACGAGCAGTACTTC.

This clonotype was picked up many times. At one of its ends the junction is not consistent with the germline gene, which may arise from a read error. This beta chain is a stray sequence in a library constructed for alpha chains; its clone size is not meaningful. The genes are TRBV29-1 and TRBJ2-3; a weak D match, TRBD2 (6 bases). CDR1 SQVTM and CDR2 ANQGSEA come from the germline V gene. This CDR3 spans 16 amino acids. The CDR3 is CSVEDSIIGSTDMQYF. CDR3 DNA sequence: TGCAGCGTTGAAGATTCTATCATCGGGAGCACAGATATGCAGTATTTT.

This clonotype was counted ten times or more. This beta chain is off target for a library built for alpha chains, so its abundance means little. This chain joins TRBV28 and TRBJ2-2, with 8 bases matching TRBD1. The CDR3 extends over 15 amino acids. Trimming at V came to 5 bases and at J to 3 bases, leaving 5 bases not matched to a gene. Germline V CDR1 and CDR2: MDHEN, SYDVKM. The CDR3 region is CASSIGQGDTGELFF. Written as DNA, the CDR3 is TGTGCCAGCAGTATCGGACAGGGAGACACCGGGGAGCTGTTTTTT.

This clonotype occurred many times. This beta chain is an unintended read in a library built for alpha chains; its size means little. The genes are TRBV7-2 and TRBJ1-5, with TRBD1 identical over 7 bases. From germline, CDR1 is SGHTA and CDR2 FQGNSA. This CDR3 contains 16 residues. The V segment lost 5 bases and the J segment 0 bases; nucleotides outside the gene matches: 7. The CDR3 coding sequence is TGTGCCAGCAGCCCGACAGGGCTGTATAGCAATCAGCCCCAGCATTTT. Translation gives CASSPTGLYSNQPQHF.